Below are 27 T cell receptor beta chains sequenced from a single sample in a study of radiotherapy plus CTLA-4 blockade in lung cancer (dated by TCRdb to between 2017 and 2018). The library was generated by the immunoSEQ multiplex PCR assay. Held by TCRdb, this immuneACCESS table contains in-frame sequences only and omits some clones. Under half of the omission traces to an unresolved V gene where checked; the cause of the rest is unknown. This sample gives tens of thousands of clones in total; around 72% of them show up just once. Roughly 3.7% of the sample lies in the top ten. The sample in question was peripheral blood, obtained from a patient treated with radiotherapy plus ipilimumab. The receptors derive from a human donor with non-small cell lung cancer who had stable disease on radiotherapy plus ipilimumab.

CDR3 in amino acids: CASSLDDRPGIFYEQYF. The CDR3 nucleotides read TGTGCCAGCAGCTTAGATGACAGACCCGGGATATTCTACGAGCAGTACTTC. The J gene is TRBJ2-5, the V gene TRBV11-3; D is perhaps TRBD1 or TRBD2 (5 bases each). The end of the DNA is better explained by TRBJ2-7, so the J call may be wrong. The V gene's germline CDR1 is SGHNT and CDR2 YENEEA. This CDR3 region has 17 residues.

As to this clone: Sequence at one end of the junction differs from germline and may be a read error. In the same sample, other DNA sequences code for this CDR3. The genes are TRBV5-1 and TRBJ2-3, with D perhaps assigned TRBD1 or TRBD2 (5 bases each). Germline V gives CDR1 SGHRS, CDR2 YFSETQ. The CDR3 extends over 15 amino acids. The CDR3 here is CASSSGTEFTDTQYF. The CDR3 DNA reads as TGTGCCAGCAGCTCCGGGACCGAGTTCACAGATACGCAGTATTTT.

This clone was seen a few times. This sequence joins TRBV2 and TRBJ2-7; D unclear. Germline V gene data show CDR1 as SNHLY and CDR2 as FYNNEI. The CDR3 covers 11 residues. V lost 6 bases to trimming and J lost 5 bases, with 8 bases between them. Here the CDR3 DNA reads TGTGCCAGCAGACAGTTTAACGAGCAGTACTTC. Amino acid sequence: CASRQFNEQYF.

Only a few counts were recorded for this clone. The chain combines TRBV7-9 with TRBJ2-7; D is perhaps TRBD1 or TRBD2 (5 bases each). Between the trimmed V and J ends, which lost 11 bases and 6 bases, there was a span of 17 bases. CDR1 is SEHNR and CDR2 is FQNEAQ in the germline V gene (reference sequence). The CDR3 length is 12 residues. The CDR3 sequence is CAGEGYLPEQYF. The CDR3 DNA reads as TGTGCCGGAGAGGGGTATCTCCCCGAGCAGTACTTC.

The CDR3 here is CASSRRTSGLGEQYF. For the CDR3, the DNA is TGTGCCAGTAGTCGCAGGACTAGCGGGCTGGGGGAGCAGTACTTC. V gene TRBV19 combines with J gene TRBJ2-7; 11 bases are shared with TRBD2. Germline V lookup: CDR1 LNHDA, CDR2 SQIVND (reference sequence). The V and J ends lost 5 bases and 7 bases, in that order; junction bases with no gene match: 10. The CDR3 covers 15 residues.

The J gene is TRBJ2-3, the V gene TRBV19; D unresolved. The length of the CDR3 is 14 residues. With 5 bases removed from V and 4 bases from J, the gap between germline ends came to 13 bases. Germline CDR1 is LNHDA and CDR2 is SQIVND (reference sequence). CDR3 residues: CASSPRTSADTQYF. DNA for the CDR3: TGTGCCAGTAGTCCTCGGACGTCCGCAGATACGCAGTATTTT.

This clone has just one count. The gene calls are TRBV7-2 and TRBJ2-3, with D possibly matching TRBD2 (5 bases). The CDR3 spans 15 residues. The germline gives CDR1 SGHTA, CDR2 FQGNSA. Trimming shortened V by 6 bases and J by 2 bases, and 15 bases separated the two germline ends. CDR3 protein: CASRRGEALTDTQYF. The CDR3 DNA sequence: TGTGCCAGCAGACGGGGAGAGGCACTCACAGATACGCAGTATTTT.

V usage is TRBV21-1 and J usage is TRBJ2-7. TRBV21-1 is recorded as a pseudogene. The CDR3 totals 14 residues. CDR3 sequence (DNA): TGTGCCAGCAGCTCCCGACCAACTGGGGACGAGCAGTACTTC. Its protein product is CASSSRPTGDEQYF.

V usage is TRBV10-3 and J usage is TRBJ1-2; D is perhaps TRBD1 (5 bases). Trimming took off 4 bases at V and 1 base at J, with 10 bases between the two ends. The V gene's germline CDR1 is ENHRY and CDR2 SYGVKD. The CDR3 totals 14 residues. The CDR3 DNA sequence: TGTGCCATCAGTGCAGGGAGGGATAACTATGGCTACACCTTC. The encoded protein is CAISAGRDNYGYTF.

The chain combines TRBV19 with TRBJ2-3; 7 bases are shared with TRBD2. This CDR3 contains 18 residues. Germline trimming cut 2 bases from V and 0 bases from J; bases unmatched to any gene: 11. Germline CDR1 and CDR2: LNHDA and SQIVND (reference sequence). CDR3 residues: CASSITRLADTSTDTQYF. DNA of the CDR3: TGTGCCAGTAGTATAACGAGGCTAGCGGATACTAGCACAGATACGCAGTATTTT. Variable domain in full (rest from reference TRBV19 and TRBJ2-3): DGGITQSPKYLFRKEGQNVTLSCEQNLNHDAMYWYRQDPGQGLRLIYYSQIVNDFQKGDIAEGYSVSREKKESFPLTVTSAQKNPTAFYLCASSITRLADTSTDTQYFGPGTRLTVL.

This clone has just a few counts. The gene calls are TRBV5-1 and TRBJ2-1, with TRBD2 matching 7 bases. CDR3 length equals 15 residues. V dropped 2 bases and J dropped 0; count of bases not matched to a gene: 2. The germline gives CDR1 SGHRS, CDR2 YFSETQ. The DNA of the CDR3 is TGCGCCAGCAGCTTAAGCGGGACCTCCTACAATGAGCAGTTCTTC. Translation: CASSLSGTSYNEQFF.

This clone is medium-sized by share. The CDR3, as DNA: TGTGCCAGCAGCCCTGACGGGAGAGCTAACTATGGCTACACCTTC. Its translation is CASSPDGRANYGYTF. The J gene is TRBJ1-2, the V gene TRBV14; D is uncertain. Trimming took 4 bases from V and 0 from J, leaving 12 bases between them. Germline V gene data show CDR1 as SGHDN and CDR2 as FVKESK. The CDR3 runs to 15 residues.

The chain employs TRBV7-8 and TRBJ2-7, with TRBD1 matching 7 bases. The junction had 3 bases not matched to a gene; V was cut back by 4 bases and J by 0 bases. The CDR3 covers 14 residues. Looked up from germline, CDR1 is SGHVS and CDR2 is FQNEAQ. The chain's CDR3 is CASSSGQTSYEQYF. The CDR3, as DNA: TGTGCCAGCAGCTCGGGACAGACCTCCTACGAGCAGTACTTC.

The table lists this clone with a few counts. The chain employs TRBV5-8 and TRBJ2-7; maybe TRBD2 (6 bases). CDR1 and CDR2 (germline): SGHTS, YDEGEE. This CDR3 spans 13 amino acids. With 4 bases removed from V and 5 bases from J, the gap between germline ends came to 13 bases. DNA for the CDR3: TGTGCCAGCAGCCCCCAGGGCGGGGACGAGCAGTACTTC. The encoded protein is CASSPQGGDEQYF.

The chain couples TRBV11-2 to TRBJ2-7; no reliable D call. The CDR3 is 14 residues long. CDR1 and CDR2 (germline): SGHAT, FQNNGV. Trimming took 0 bases from V and 4 from J, leaving 10 bases between them. CDR3 sequence reads: CASSLDHAAYEQYF. The CDR3 nucleotides read TGTGCCAGCAGCTTAGATCACGCAGCTTACGAGCAGTACTTC.

This clone was counted between two and nine times. The genes are TRBV7-2 and TRBJ2-5; 7 nucleotides line up with TRBD1. CDR1 is SGHTA and CDR2 is FQGNSA in the germline V gene. Trimming at V came to 0 bases and at J to 7 bases, leaving 8 bases not matched to a gene. This CDR3 spans 15 amino acids. CDR3: CASSLAQTGYGTQYF. The CDR3 DNA follows: TGTGCCAGCAGCTTAGCCCAGACAGGGTATGGGACCCAGTACTTC.

CDR3 coding DNA: TGCGCCAGCAGCTTGGCCTGGGACGAGCAGTACTTC. It is translated as CASSLAWDEQYF. The genes are TRBV5-1 and TRBJ2-7; the D is unclear. The V gene lost 0 bases and the J gene lost 5 bases, with 6 bases spanning the gap. The CDR3 runs to 12 residues. Looked up from germline, CDR1 is SGHRS and CDR2 is YFSETQ. Looking up the rest from reference TRBV5-1 and TRBJ2-7 gives the full variable domain: KAGVTQTPRYLIKTRGQQVTLSCSPISGHRSVSWYQQTPGQGLQFLFEYFSETQRNKGNFPGRFSGRQFSNSRSEMNVSTLELGDSALYLCASSLAWDEQYFGPGTRLTVT.

The chain couples TRBV5-4 to TRBJ2-5, with D perhaps TRBD2 (5 bases). The CDR3 loop spans 14 amino acids. Germline assignment: CDR1 SGHNT and CDR2 YYREEE (reference sequence). The germline V and J ends were trimmed by 2 bases and 4 bases, with 12 bases remaining between them. The CDR3 protein is CASSFEAVGETQYF. In nucleotides, the CDR3 is TGTGCCAGCAGCTTTGAAGCGGTGGGAGAGACCCAGTACTTC. Drawing the rest from reference TRBV5-4 and TRBJ2-5, the complete variable domain is ETGVTQSPTHLIKTRGQQVTLRCSSQSGHNTVSWYQQALGQGPQFIFQYYREEENGRGNFPPRFSGLQFPNYSSELNVNALELDDSALYLCASSFEAVGETQYFGPGTRLLVL.

J is TRBJ2-4 and V is TRBV2; possibly TRBD1 or TRBD2 for D (5 bases each). Germline values: CDR1 SNHLY, CDR2 FYNNEI. V was cut by 3 bases and J by 0 bases, with 9 bases left in between. This CDR3 contains 15 residues. The CDR3 here is CASSDGGIAKNIQYF. The DNA for the CDR3 is TGTGCCAGCAGTGATGGGGGAATAGCCAAAAACATTCAGTACTTC. Together with reference TRBV2 and TRBJ2-4, the CDR3 gives the full variable domain: EPEVTQTPSHQVTQMGQEVILRCVPISNHLYFYWYRQILGQKVEFLVSFYNNEISEKSEIFDDQFSVERPDGSNFTLKIRSTKLEDSAMYFCASSDGGIAKNIQYFGAGTRLSVL.

The rearrangement links TRBV7-2 to TRBJ1-1, with a tentative D call TRBD1 (6 bases). Germline CDR1 reads SGHTA; CDR2 reads FQGNSA. Trimming shortened V by 1 base and J by 1 base, and 7 bases separated the two germline ends. The CDR3 consists of 14 residues. CDR3 DNA sequence: TGTGCCAGCAGCTTAGACAGGGCGAACACTGAAGCTTTCTTT. Amino acid sequence: CASSLDRANTEAFF.

The V gene is TRBV7-2, the J gene TRBJ2-5, with D hard to call. V lost 6 bases and J 1 base, leaving 9 bases between the germline ends. Germline V CDR1 and CDR2: SGHTA, FQGNSA. This CDR3 spans 13 amino acids. Here the CDR3 DNA reads TGTGCCAGCAGTCCTCGACCCCAAGAGACCCAGTACTTC. Amino acid sequence: CASSPRPQETQYF.

This clone was recorded only once. The CDR3 loop reads CSALTDTQYF. The CDR3 DNA reads TGCAGTGCTCTCACAGATACGCAGTATTTT. The genes are TRBV20-1 and TRBJ2-3; D call uncertain. The CDR3 is made up of 10 amino acids. The V gene lost 5 bases and the J gene lost 2 bases, with 2 bases spanning the gap. Germline V CDR1 and CDR2: DFQATT, SNEGSKA (reference sequence).

The rearrangement joins TRBV19 to TRBJ2-1, with TRBD2 matching over 9 bases. Germline loops: CDR1 LNHDA, CDR2 SQIVND (reference sequence). This CDR3 region has 16 residues. With 7 bases clipped from V and 0 bases from J, the junction kept 7 bases outside the gene matches. The CDR3 sequence is CASTPNSGSSYNEQFF. In DNA, the CDR3 is TGTGCCAGTACCCCAAATAGCGGGAGCTCCTACAATGAGCAGTTCTTC.

This chain links TRBV2 with TRBJ1-4, with D unclear. This CDR3 contains 12 residues. The V gene's germline CDR1 is SNHLY and CDR2 FYNNEI. The V gene lost 7 bases and the J gene lost 4 bases, with 7 bases spanning the gap. The CDR3 DNA reads as TGTGCCAGCATGAGTTTTAATGAAAAACTGTTTTTT. Translation: CASMSFNEKLFF.

CDR3 bases: TGTGCCAGCAGTTTCGGGACTAGCGGGAATACAGATACGCAGTATTTT. Translation: CASSFGTSGNTDTQYF. The chain carries TRBV6-6 and TRBJ2-3, with 13 bases that match TRBD2. This CDR3 has 16 amino acids. Germline values: CDR1 MNHNY, CDR2 SVGAGI (reference sequence). V was clipped by 4 bases and J by 3 bases; unmatched bases: 4.

This chain links TRBV7-8 with TRBJ2-5; D possibly corresponds to TRBD1 (5 bases). CDR1 is SGHVS and CDR2 is FQNEAQ in the germline V gene. CDR3 size: 15 residues. The ends were cut back, 5 bases at V and 5 bases at J, with 18 bases in the middle. The CDR3 here is CASSPTRVGSETQYF. CDR3 DNA: TGTGCCAGCAGCCCCACCAGGGTGGGGTCGGAGACCCAGTACTTC.

The chain combines TRBV4-1 with TRBJ2-2; D gene unclear. V shed 0 bases and J shed 0 bases, with 11 bases lying between them. Germline-derived CDR1 and CDR2 are MGHRA and YSYEKL. This CDR3 spans 17 amino acids. CDR3 loop: CASSQEVYGANTGELFF. Written as DNA, the CDR3 is TGCGCCAGCAGCCAAGAAGTGTATGGGGCGAACACCGGGGAGCTGTTTTTT.